This T cell receptor (beta chain) derives from a study of Graves' ophthalmopathy and Graves' hyperthyroidism. Beta-chain TCR CDR3 regions were amplified from RNA transcripts. The first-round RT-PCR employed HTBI primers together with the Qiagen OneStep RT-PCR kit. A multiplex PCR was then performed as the second round. One entry per CDR3 protein results from TCRdb running MiXCR on the multiplex PCR reads. The data hold about 1.1 million distinct CDR3 sequences, with about two fifths observed a single time. Excluded were patients with other autoimmune diseases, uncontrolled infections, pregnancy or lactation. Notes on the study in general: A model built from 13 signatures distinguished ophthalmopathy from stable hyperthyroidism with 85% to 90% sensitivity and less than 83% specificity.

Per the germline V gene, CDR1 is KGHDR and CDR2 is SFDVKD. CDR3 size: 13 residues. V was pared by 4 bases and J by 4 bases, with 9 bases between. This clonotype was recorded at least ten times. Its antigen is currently unknown. This clonotype was obtained from an adult man with Graves' hyperthyroidism. Sequencing was carried out using peripheral blood or thyroid tissue (not recorded which). This chain connects TRBV24-1 to TRBJ1-2; D unclear. CDR3: CATSDPPGYGYTF. CDR3 coding DNA: TGTGCCACCAGTGACCCCCCCGGCTATGGCTACACCTTC.